This is a list of T cell receptor beta chains from one sample in a study of blood T cells in healthy people across ages. TCRdb redid the calling of the 5' RACE reads with MiXCR, one entry per CDR3 protein. This table has approximately 780,000 distinct CDR3 sequences, around 25% appearing once. These data are also associated with another study on T cells of mothers and their children.

The sequenced sample was blood. The receptors were gathered from a boy aged 5-17 years in good health. The CDR3 runs from the conserved cysteine through the conserved F or W. The D gene is left open where the match is weak. Clone size is stated in some rows and not others, as once, few, many or a class when expanded.

TRBJ2-7,TRBV12-3/TRBV12-4,TRBD1,few,TGTGCCAGCAGTTTAAGACAGGGAAAGCTAAACGAGCAGTACTTC,CASSLRQGKLNEQYF
TRBJ2-3,TRBV7-9,.,.,TGTGCCAGCAGCAGCCCCCAGACAGGGAGGGGAGCAGATACGCAGTATTTT,CASSSPQTGRGADTQYF
TRBJ2-7,TRBV20-1,.,few,TGCAGTGCTAGAGCTCCCGCGGTCACCTCCTACGAGCAGTACTTC,CSARAPAVTSYEQYF
TRBJ2-1,TRBV4-1,.,.,TGCGCCAGCACCCCCGGGGTAGCTCCAGCCGGCCAGTTCTTC,CASTPGVAPAGQFF
TRBJ1-5,TRBV11-2,.,few,TGTGCCAGCAGCTTAGGGGTGTCGGGATCTGCCAATCAGCCCCAGCATTTT,CASSLGVSGSANQPQHF
TRBJ2-7,TRBV10-3,TRBD1,.,TGTGCCATCACCGGACTCCCACAGGGGAACGAGCAGTACTTC,CAITGLPQGNEQYF
TRBJ2-4,TRBV10-3,TRBD1,few,TGTGCCACTTCGCCTCTCGGACAGGGTGGAATAGGCAACATTCAGTACTTC,CATSPLGQGGIGNIQYF
TRBJ1-6,TRBV7-6,TRBD1,.,TGTGCCAGCAGCTGGGGGACAGACACCAATTCACCCCTCCACTTT,CASSWGTDTNSPLHF
TRBJ1-5,TRBV5-1,.,few,TGCGCCAGCAGCTTGGGCAGGGTCAATCAGCCCCAGCATTTT,CASSLGRVNQPQHF
TRBJ2-5,TRBV11-2,.,.,TGTGCCAGCAGGTCCAGGGGCGGGGAGGAGACCCAGTACTTC,CASRSRGGEETQYF
TRBJ1-1,TRBV30,.,.,TGTGCCTCACAGGGTACGTCTGAAGCTTTCTTT,CASQGTSEAFF
TRBJ2-5,TRBV3-1,.,.,TGTGCCAGCAGCCGTCTCCTCATGGTAGGGTCGGAGCAGTACTTC,CASSRLLMVGSEQYF
TRBJ2-7,TRBV2,TRBD1,many,TGTGCCAGCAGTAATGGACAGGGCCCCTACGAGCAGTACTTC,CASSNGQGPYEQYF
TRBJ1-3,TRBV28,.,.,TGTGCCAGCGGCGATACCCCCTCTGGAAACACCATATATTTT,CASGDTPSGNTIYF
TRBJ2-6,TRBV7-8,TRBD1,.,TGTGCCAGCAGCTTAGAGGGACAGGGCCTCTCTGGGGCCAACGTCCTGACTTTC,CASSLEGQGLSGANVLTF
TRBJ2-7,TRBV7-9,TRBD1,many,TGTGCCAGCACCCAGGGGGCGTCCTACGAGCAGTACTTC,CASTQGASYEQYF
TRBJ1-2,TRBV9,TRBD1,.,TGTGCCACCAGCAGGACAGGGGCAAACTATGGCTACACCTTC,CATSRTGANYGYTF
TRBJ1-1,TRBV18,.,few,TGTGCCAGCTCCCCCCAGGACAAGAACACTGAAGCTTTCTTT,CASSPQDKNTEAFF
TRBJ2-3,TRBV30,TRBD2,few,TGTGCCTGGGCAACTAGCGGGGCACCCGAAGATACGCAGTATTTT,CAWATSGAPEDTQYF
TRBJ2-5,TRBV7-8,.,.,TGTGCCAGCAGCTTCCGACGTACCCCCGGGGAGACCCAGTACTTC,CASSFRRTPGETQYF
TRBJ1-4,TRBV29-1,TRBD1,.,TGCAGCGTTGAAATGGGGACAGCCGATGAAAAACTGTTTTTT,CSVEMGTADEKLFF
TRBJ1-2,TRBV5-1,.,.,TGCGCCAGCAGCTTGGGCAGGGGAGCGAGTGGCTACACCTTC,CASSLGRGASGYTF
TRBJ1-5,TRBV27,.,.,TGTGCCAGCAGTTTATTTAGGGGCAATCAGCCCCAGCATTTT,CASSLFRGNQPQHF
TRBJ2-3,TRBV12-3/TRBV12-4,TRBD2,few,TGTGCCAGCAGTCCCGGGACTAGCTCGGCGGATACGCAGTATTTT,CASSPGTSSADTQYF
TRBJ2-7,TRBV7-9,TRBD1,few,TGTGCCAGCAGCCCCCTGGGGACAGGGGGCTACGAGCAGTACTTC,CASSPLGTGGYEQYF
TRBJ2-1,TRBV2,.,few,TGTGCCAGCAGTGAATCGGGACTTACCTACAATGAGCAGTTCTTC,CASSESGLTYNEQFF
TRBJ2-3,TRBV4-2,TRBD2,.,TGTGCCAGCAGCCAAGATCTGAGCGGAGCGGGGCCGGGAGATACGCAGTATTTT,CASSQDLSGAGPGDTQYF
TRBJ2-3,TRBV5-1,TRBD1,few,TGCGCCAGCAGCCCCGGGACAGGGGACACAGATACGCAGTATTTT,CASSPGTGDTDTQYF
TRBJ1-5,TRBV28,TRBD1,few,TGTGCCAGCAGCCCCAACAGGGGGAGCAATCAGCCCCAGCATTTT,CASSPNRGSNQPQHF